What follows is one T cell receptor beta chain and its context. Its target is not known. The sample comes from a study of naive and memory T cell subsets. CD45RA-CD27- cells were effector memory; CD45RA+CD27- cells were EMRA. The CDR3 has 20 amino acids. The J segment lost 4 bases and the V segment lost 4 bases, leaving 20 bases of the junction unmatched. Germline CDR1 MGHDK, CDR2 SYGVNS. Overall study findings and caveats: Diversity fell and Gini index rose from naive through CM, EM, EMRA. A clonotype means one alpha or beta sequence, not an alpha/beta pair.

Both TRBC1 and TRBC2 were covered by a beta constant-region primer of two equimolar oligonucleotides. An oligonucleotide with the SP2 primer and a 12-nucleotide UMI was ligated to the cDNA 3' end. One entry per CDR3 protein, called by TCRdb with MiXCR from the UMI-ligation and nested PCR reads. The sample gives almost 5,500 distinct CDR3 sequences, approximately 6.8% of which show up once; 45% to 50% is in the top ten. The source material was effector memory CD8+ T cells from blood. Subset meaning: effector memory, CD45RA- CD27-. The TCR originated in a human donor in good health. This chain links TRBV25-1 with TRBJ2-7, with 12 bases identical to TRBD2. CDR3 nucleotide sequence: TGTGCCAGCAGTGGGTGGACAGGGCGTCTAGCGGGAGGGCGTCGATACGAGCAGTACTTC. Its protein is CASSGWTGRLAGGRRYEQYF.